This T cell receptor (beta chain) was retrieved from a study of patients and donors after allogeneic stem cell transplantation. CDR1 and CDR2 from the germline V gene are LNHDA and SQIVND (reference sequence). This CDR3 contains 16 residues. Trimming took 7 bases from V and 2 from J; bases not matched to a gene: 11. From the RT-PCR reads, TCRdb called clonotypes with MiXCR, one entry per CDR3 protein. The sample has some 200,000 distinct CDR3 sequences, 41% seen once. What was sequenced was blood, either unsorted or a sorted T cell fraction (not recorded which). This clonotype originated in a human donor who was either an allogeneic HSCT recipient or a stem cell or donor lymphocyte infusion donor (not recorded which). It is not recorded whose cells these are; they may come from a transplant donor. The rearrangement joins TRBV19 to TRBJ2-1; 7 bases are shared with TRBD2. The CDR3 nucleotides read TGTGCCAGTACCAACCCCGCGGCGGGAGCCTACAATGAGCAGTTCTTC. Translation: CASTNPAAGAYNEQFF.